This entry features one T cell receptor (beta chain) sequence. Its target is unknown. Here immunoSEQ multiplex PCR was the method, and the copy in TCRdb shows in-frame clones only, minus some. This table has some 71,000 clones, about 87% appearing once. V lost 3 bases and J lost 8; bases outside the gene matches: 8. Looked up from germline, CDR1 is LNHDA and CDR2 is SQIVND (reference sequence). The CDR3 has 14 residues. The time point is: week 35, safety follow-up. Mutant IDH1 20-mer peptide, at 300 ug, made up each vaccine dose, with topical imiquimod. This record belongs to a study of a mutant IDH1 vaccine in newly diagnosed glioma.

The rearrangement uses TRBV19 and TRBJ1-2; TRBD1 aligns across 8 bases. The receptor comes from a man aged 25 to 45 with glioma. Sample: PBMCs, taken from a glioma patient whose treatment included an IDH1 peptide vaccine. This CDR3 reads CASSMVTGAVGYTF. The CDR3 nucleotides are TGTGCCAGTAGTATGGTGACAGGGGCGGTAGGCTACACCTTC.